The 13 T cell receptor beta chains below come from one sample, sequenced in a study of yellow fever vaccine responses in identical twins. TCRdb re-derived calls from the RT-PCR reads in MiXCR, one entry per CDR3 protein. The repertoire has about 2,700 distinct CDR3 sequences, 87% of them found once; the top ten carry 1.9%. Sequenced material: T cells from blood (PBMCs), unsorted or a sorted subset (not recorded which), taken before or after yellow fever vaccination (not recorded which). The receptors derive from a female donor who received the yellow fever vaccine.

The chain uses TRBV18 and TRBJ2-1; a possible D gene is TRBD2 (6 bases). CDR1 and CDR2 (germline): KGHSH, LQKENI. The CDR3 has 14 amino acids. The V end lost 5 bases, the J end lost 4 bases, and 12 bases lay between the germline ends. The CDR3 region is CASSATGTYNEQFF. The CDR3 bases are TGTGCCAGCTCAGCAACCGGGACTTACAATGAGCAGTTCTTC.

The chain combines TRBV9 with TRBJ2-3, with no clear D. The CDR3 covers 13 residues. Deletions cut 4 bases from V and 6 bases from J, with 12 bases between. CDR1 is SGDLS and CDR2 is YYNGEE in the germline V gene. CDR3: CASSPQPADTQYF. The CDR3 nucleotides are TGTGCCAGCAGCCCTCAACCCGCGGATACGCAGTATTTT.

The chain joins TRBV11-3 to TRBJ2-1; 7 bases are shared with TRBD2. Germline V gene lookup returns CDR1 SGHNT and CDR2 YENEEA. Trimming at V came to 3 bases and at J to 3 bases, leaving 5 bases not matched to a gene. This CDR3 spans 15 amino acids. The chain's CDR3 is CASSFMTSSYNEQFF. The CDR3, as DNA: TGTGCCAGCAGCTTTATGACTAGCAGCTACAATGAGCAGTTCTTC.

As to this clonotype: One end of the junction does not line up with germline, which may come from a read error. J is TRBJ2-3 and V is TRBV7-6; TRBD2 matches 14 bases. The germline CDR1 and CDR2 sequences are SGHVS and FNYEAQ. The CDR3 is made up of 17 amino acids. CDR3 DNA sequence: TGTGCCAGCAGCTTAGCCGGACTAGCGGGGGGCACAGATACGCAGTATTTC. It encodes CASSLAGLAGGTDTQYF.

The gene calls are TRBV29-1 and TRBJ2-3, with 7 bases fitting TRBD1. Germline CDR1 reads SQVTM; CDR2 reads ANQGSEA. The J segment lost 0 bases and the V segment lost 7 bases, leaving 1 base of the junction unmatched. CDR3 length: 12 amino acids. CDR3 amino acids: CSDRGSTDTQYF. CDR3 coding DNA: TGCAGCGACAGGGGAAGCACAGATACGCAGTATTTT.

The CDR3 spells CASSLGVAGELFF. The CDR3 nucleotides read TGTGCCAGCAGCTTAGGGGTGGCCGGGGAGCTGTTTTTT. The chain is built from TRBV11-1 and TRBJ2-2; D is ambiguous. Germline-derived CDR1 and CDR2 are SGHAT and FQDESV (reference sequence). This CDR3 is 13 amino acids long. V was cut by 1 base and J by 6 bases, with 6 bases left in between.

J is TRBJ2-1 and V is TRBV5-1, with D possibly TRBD2 on 5 matching bases. This CDR3 contains 12 residues. Trimming cost V 0 bases and J 15 bases, with 13 bases left between them. From germline, CDR1 is SGHRS and CDR2 YFSETQ. The CDR3 DNA reads TGCGCCAGCAGCTTGGAGGGAGTAGGTGGGTTCTTC. This sequence encodes CASSLEGVGGFF.

The table lists this clonotype with a few counts. The genes are TRBV4-1 and TRBJ1-2; maybe TRBD1 (5 bases). Germline loops: CDR1 MGHRA, CDR2 YSYEKL. The CDR3 spans 15 residues. The V end lost 3 bases, the J end lost 6 bases, and 17 bases lay between the germline ends. The CDR3 DNA sequence: TGCGCCAGCAGCCACCACAGGTCTAGTGATGATGGCTACACCTTC. Its translation is CASSHHRSSDDGYTF.

The rearrangement joins TRBV3-1 to TRBJ2-7, with D uncertain. Germline lookup yields CDR1 LGHDT and CDR2 YNNKEL (reference sequence). V lost 0 bases to trimming and J lost 2 bases, with 8 bases between them. The CDR3 has 14 residues. CDR3 nucleotides: TGTGCCAGCAGCCAAGAAATACTTACCTACGAGCAGTACTTC. It codes for CASSQEILTYEQYF.

The rearrangement joins TRBV19 to TRBJ2-3; tentatively, D is TRBD1 or TRBD2 (5 bases each). Trimming cost V 5 bases and J 5 bases, with 20 bases left between them. Germline CDR1 LNHDA, CDR2 SQIVND (reference sequence). The CDR3 extends over 16 amino acids. The DNA of the CDR3 is TGTGCCAGTAGTGATTTGAGGGGTCCCTTTCGAGATACGCAGTATTTT. Translation gives CASSDLRGPFRDTQYF.

The CDR3: CASRGQGINSPLHF. CDR3 DNA sequence: TGTGCCAGCAGGGGACAGGGAATAAATTCACCCCTCCACTTT. This chain connects TRBV2 to TRBJ1-6, with TRBD1 matching over 9 bases. The CDR3 runs to 14 residues. Germline-derived CDR1 and CDR2 are SNHLY and FYNNEI. V was clipped by 6 bases and J by 7 bases; unmatched bases: 4.

This chain uses TRBV4-1 with TRBJ1-6, with D uncertain. The CDR3 contains 17 residues. Germline assignment: CDR1 MGHRA and CDR2 YSYEKL. V was pared by 3 bases and J by 0 bases, with 12 bases between. CDR3 residues: CASSQTDGSSYNSPLHF. Written as DNA, the CDR3 is TGCGCCAGCAGCCAGACCGACGGCAGCTCCTATAATTCACCCCTCCACTTT.

The chain carries TRBV23-1 and TRBJ1-6, with D possibly matching TRBD1 (6 bases). TRBV23-1 is flagged as an ORF with uncertain function. The CDR3 runs 14 residues. V lost 6 bases to trimming and J lost 7 bases, with 13 bases between them. In nucleotides, the CDR3 is TGCGCCAGCAGAACTAGGGGGTGCAATTCACCCCTCCACTTT. It yields the protein CASRTRGCNSPLHF.